The entry below describes one T cell receptor (beta chain). The antigen is not known. The data belong to a study of blood T cells in healthy people across ages. Overall study findings and caveats: In older individuals, TCR beta diversity per million T cells was lower, falling roughly linearly with age. Naive CD4+ cell counts and diversity both ran higher in long-lived than in aged donors.

With a J-beta primer mix and a sample-barcoded 5' primer, a second PCR ran about 7 to 11 cycles. Tagging of each cDNA molecule was performed by a template-switch adaptor with 12 random nucleotides. TCRdb reanalysed the 5' RACE reads using MiXCR and keeps one entry per CDR3 protein. The table records roughly 790,000 distinct CDR3 sequences, around 40% of them present only once. Peripheral blood samples of around 11 milliliters were drawn from each donor. V lost 1 base to trimming and J lost 11 bases, with 11 bases between them. Germline V gene lookup returns CDR1 LGHDT and CDR2 YNNKEL (reference sequence). The CDR3 length is 12 residues.

The source material was blood. This chain uses TRBV3-1 with TRBJ2-5; D is possibly TRBD1 (5 bases). The receptor's source is a woman aged 55-69 years in good health. CDR3 in DNA: TGTGCCAGCAGCCAAGGGGGCAGGAGTCAGTACTTC. Residues: CASSQGGRSQYF.